This TCR beta chain was profiled in a study of Ad26.COV2.S vaccination and SARS-CoV-2 variants. Notes on the study in general: Vaccine and placebo recipients had similar non-spike TCR breadth. Estimates derived from TCR breadth and depth analyses may have underestimated total T cell responses.

TCRdb's copy holds only in-frame clones and misses some; the assay was immunoSEQ multiplex PCR. The table lists roughly 100,000 clones, 60% to 85% of them singletons. The germline V gene has CDR1 ENHRY and CDR2 SYGVKD. There are 15 residues in the CDR3. V gave up 6 bases and J gave up 1 base; unmatched junction bases: 8. For this clone: Its antigen remains unidentified.

The starting material was peripheral blood, obtained after recovery from COVID-19. This receptor was obtained from a human donor who had recovered from COVID-19. The chain has TRBV10-3 and TRBJ2-7; TRBD1 matches at 8 bases. DNA for the CDR3: TGTGCCATCAGGGAGAATACAGGGGGATCCTACGAGCAGTACTTC. This codes for CAIRENTGGSYEQYF.